The sequence of this T cell receptor (beta chain) was determined in a study of T cells expressing NK-cell markers. On the study more broadly: TCR beta repertoires came from sorted CD3+CD56+NKG2C+, CD3+CD56+NKG2C- and CD3+CD56-NKG2C+ T cells. Seven HCMV-seropositive donors and one seronegative donor made up the eight sequenced donors. Study-level findings and limits: Nothing established the HCMV specificity of expanded NKG2C+ T cell clones. A handful of donors showed these clonotypes also leading the CD3+CD56-NKG2C+ fraction.

As concerns this clonotype: Its target is not known.

TCRdb reprocessed the 5' RACE reads, with one entry per CDR3 protein and no DNA. The sample table includes almost 450,000 distinct CDR3 sequences. The source material was blood T cells: a sorted CD56 or NKG2C T cell subset, CD4+ or CD8+ T cells, or bulk PBMC T cells (not recorded which). The receptor was derived from a woman between 18 and 69 years old in good health.

The CDR3 sequence: CSAPSGLQPQHF. This sequence joins TRBV20-1 and TRBJ1-5. The CDR3 is 12 amino acids. Germline CDR1 DFQATT, CDR2 SNEGSKA (reference sequence).